The clone carrying this T cell receptor beta chain has a handful of counts. Antigen: not known. TCRdb ran MiXCR on the reads and lists one entry per CDR3 protein. The sample includes approximately 110,000 distinct CDR3 sequences, roughly 30% seen only once; the top ten take roughly two fifths. The data originate from a study of T cell repertoires in cytomegalovirus infection. On the study more broadly: Selection of CMV epitopes for the study included recently identified HLA-C-restricted and well-studied HLA-B-restricted ones. In public TCR beta signatures, there were indications of both CMV infection and matching HLA type. Study-wide findings and caveats: Summed frequency of public TCR beta families distinguished CMV carriers with the relevant HLA. Within the response measured ex vivo, HLA-C-restricted CMV-specific TCR beta clonotypes were dominant.

This CDR3 spans 18 amino acids. CDR1 and CDR2 (germline): LGHNT, FRNRAP. V was cut by 4 bases and J by 1 base, with 22 bases left in between. The material sequenced was CD8+ T cells from cultured PBMCs, taken from culture after CMV antigen stimulation. This sequence was found in a human donor in good health (CMV status not recorded). Some clones in this sample may be carry-over from other donors' samples. The chain carries TRBV12-5 and TRBJ1-1, with TRBD1 as a possible D gene (5 bases). The DNA for the CDR3 is TGTGCTAGTGGTTCACGCTACACTGCCGGGGCCGCGAACACTGAAGCTTTCTTT. Translation gives CASGSRYTAGAANTEAFF.